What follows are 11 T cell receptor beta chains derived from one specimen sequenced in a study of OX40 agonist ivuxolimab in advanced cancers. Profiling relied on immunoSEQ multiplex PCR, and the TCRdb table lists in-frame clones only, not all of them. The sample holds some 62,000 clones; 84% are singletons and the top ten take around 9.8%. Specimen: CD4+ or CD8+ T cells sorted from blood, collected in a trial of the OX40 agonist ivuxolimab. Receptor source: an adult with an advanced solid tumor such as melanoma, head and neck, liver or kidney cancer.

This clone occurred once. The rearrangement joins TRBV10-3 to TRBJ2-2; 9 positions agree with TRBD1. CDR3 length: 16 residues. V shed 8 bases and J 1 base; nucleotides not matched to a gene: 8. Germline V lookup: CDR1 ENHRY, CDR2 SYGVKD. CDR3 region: CAILPRDRENTGELFF. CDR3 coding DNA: TGTGCCATCCTTCCCAGGGACAGGGAGAACACCGGGGAGCTGTTTTTT.

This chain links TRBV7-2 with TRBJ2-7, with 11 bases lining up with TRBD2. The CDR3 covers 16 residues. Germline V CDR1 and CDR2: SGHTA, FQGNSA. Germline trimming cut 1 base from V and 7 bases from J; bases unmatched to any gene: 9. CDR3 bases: TGTGCCAGCAGCTTAGACTCACTAGCGGGAGTGCGGGAGCAGTACTTC. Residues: CASSLDSLAGVREQYF. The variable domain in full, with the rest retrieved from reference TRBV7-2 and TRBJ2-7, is GAGVSQSPSNKVTEKGKDVELRCDPISGHTALYWYRQSLGQGLEFLIYFQGNSAPDKSGLPSDRFSAERTGGSVSTLTIQRTQQEDSAVYLCASSLDSLAGVREQYFGPGTRLTVT.

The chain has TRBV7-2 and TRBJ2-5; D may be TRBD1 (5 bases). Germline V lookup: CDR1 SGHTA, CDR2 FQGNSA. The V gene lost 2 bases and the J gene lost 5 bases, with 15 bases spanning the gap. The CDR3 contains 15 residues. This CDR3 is CASSLKSAPGETQYF. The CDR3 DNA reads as TGTGCCAGCAGCTTAAAGTCGGCTCCAGGGGAGACCCAGTACTTC.

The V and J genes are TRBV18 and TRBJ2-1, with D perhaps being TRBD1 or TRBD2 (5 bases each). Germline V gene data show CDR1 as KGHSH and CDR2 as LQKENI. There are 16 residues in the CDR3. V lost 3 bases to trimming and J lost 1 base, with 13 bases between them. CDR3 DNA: TGTGCCAGCTCACCCGACCCGGGGCGTTCCTACAATGAGCAGTTCTTC. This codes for CASSPDPGRSYNEQFF.

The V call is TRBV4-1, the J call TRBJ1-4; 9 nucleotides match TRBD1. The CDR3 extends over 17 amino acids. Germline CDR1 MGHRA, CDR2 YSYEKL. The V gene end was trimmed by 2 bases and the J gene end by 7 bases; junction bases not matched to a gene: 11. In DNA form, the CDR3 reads TGCGCCAGCAGCCAACCCGCTTTTTGGACAGGGGTTGAAAAACTGTTTTTT. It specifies CASSQPAFWTGVEKLFF.

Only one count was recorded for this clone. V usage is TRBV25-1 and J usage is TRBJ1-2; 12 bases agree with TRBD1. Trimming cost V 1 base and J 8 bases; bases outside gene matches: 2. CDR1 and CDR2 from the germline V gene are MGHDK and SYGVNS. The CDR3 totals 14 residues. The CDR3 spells CASSESGTGGGYTF. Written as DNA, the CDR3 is TGTGCCAGCAGTGAATCAGGGACAGGGGGCGGCTACACCTTC.

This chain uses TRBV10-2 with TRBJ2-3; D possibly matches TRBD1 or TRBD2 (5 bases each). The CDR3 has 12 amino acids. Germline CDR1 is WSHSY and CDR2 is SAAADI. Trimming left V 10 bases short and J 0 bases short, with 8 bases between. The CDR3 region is CATGTSTDTQYF. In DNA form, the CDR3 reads TGCGCCACCGGGACCAGCACAGATACGCAGTATTTT.

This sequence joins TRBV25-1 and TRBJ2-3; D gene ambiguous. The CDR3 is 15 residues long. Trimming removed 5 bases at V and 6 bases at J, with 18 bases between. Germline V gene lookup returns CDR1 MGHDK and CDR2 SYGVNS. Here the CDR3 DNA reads TGTGCCAGCAGTCTCCCGGCGTCCCGGCCCGATACGCAGTATTTT. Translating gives CASSLPASRPDTQYF.

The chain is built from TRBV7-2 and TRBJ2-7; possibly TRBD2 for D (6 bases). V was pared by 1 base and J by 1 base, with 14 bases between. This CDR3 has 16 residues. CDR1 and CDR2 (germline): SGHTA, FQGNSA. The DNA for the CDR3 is TGTGCCAGCAGCTTAGTTGGACTACCGCCTTCCTACGAGCAGTACTTC. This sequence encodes CASSLVGLPPSYEQYF. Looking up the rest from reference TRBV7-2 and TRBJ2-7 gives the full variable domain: GAGVSQSPSNKVTEKGKDVELRCDPISGHTALYWYRQSLGQGLEFLIYFQGNSAPDKSGLPSDRFSAERTGGSVSTLTIQRTQQEDSAVYLCASSLVGLPPSYEQYFGPGTRLTVT.

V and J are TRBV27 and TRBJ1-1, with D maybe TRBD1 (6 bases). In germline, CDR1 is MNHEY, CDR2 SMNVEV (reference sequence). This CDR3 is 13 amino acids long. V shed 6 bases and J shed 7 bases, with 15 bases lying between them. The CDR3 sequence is CASRKQGWLEAFF. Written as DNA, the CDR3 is TGTGCCAGCAGGAAACAGGGCTGGCTTGAAGCTTTCTTT.

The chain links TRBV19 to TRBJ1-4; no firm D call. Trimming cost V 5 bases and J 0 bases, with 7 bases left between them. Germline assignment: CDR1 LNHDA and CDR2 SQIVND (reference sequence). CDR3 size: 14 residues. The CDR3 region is CASSWRATNEKLFF. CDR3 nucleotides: TGTGCCAGTAGTTGGCGGGCAACTAATGAAAAACTGTTTTTT.